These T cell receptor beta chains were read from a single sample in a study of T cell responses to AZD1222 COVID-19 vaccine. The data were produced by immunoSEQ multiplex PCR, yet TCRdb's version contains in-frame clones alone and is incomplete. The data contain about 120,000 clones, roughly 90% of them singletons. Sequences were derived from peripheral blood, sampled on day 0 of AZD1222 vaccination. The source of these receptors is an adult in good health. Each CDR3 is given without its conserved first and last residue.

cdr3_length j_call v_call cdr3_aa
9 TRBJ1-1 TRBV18 ASSQGVQAF
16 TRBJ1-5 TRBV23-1 ASSQLFRGRGSNQPQH
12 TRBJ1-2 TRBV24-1 ATSDFGQDYGYT
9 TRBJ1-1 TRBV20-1 SAVRDRKAF
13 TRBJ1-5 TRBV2 ASSRTGAPGQPQH
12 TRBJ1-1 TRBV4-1 ASSQAGTPRRAF
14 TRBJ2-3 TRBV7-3 ASTPPTTHSTDTQY
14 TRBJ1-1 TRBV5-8 ASSPIGGLEYTEAF
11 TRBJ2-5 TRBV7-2 ASSWGQQETQY
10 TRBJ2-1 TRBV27 ASSYRPNEQF
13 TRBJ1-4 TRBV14 ASSLGIRKGSRLF
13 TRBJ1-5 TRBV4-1 ASSQDGRGVQPQH
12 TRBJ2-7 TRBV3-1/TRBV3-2 ASSPWDRPYEQY
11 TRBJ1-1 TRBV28 ASRQGANTEAF
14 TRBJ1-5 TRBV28 ASSLSSGRRNQPQH
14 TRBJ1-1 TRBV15 ATSRVRGALNTEAF
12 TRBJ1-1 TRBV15 ATSARTGSTEAF
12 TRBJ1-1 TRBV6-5 ASRDQGAGTEAF
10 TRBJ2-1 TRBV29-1 SVGQGYNEQF
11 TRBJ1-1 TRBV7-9 ASSLGGTREAF
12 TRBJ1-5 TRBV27 ASSLAGANQPQH
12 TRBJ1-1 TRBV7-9 ASSLDRTNTEAF
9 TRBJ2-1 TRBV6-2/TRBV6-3 ASSYGLGVF
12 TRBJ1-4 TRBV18 ASSRGQGGEKLF
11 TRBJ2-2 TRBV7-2 ASSLRTSGELF
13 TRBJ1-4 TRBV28 ASSPWDSGDEKLF
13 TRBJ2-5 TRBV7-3 ASSYSGGGRETQY
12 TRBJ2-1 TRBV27 ASSLYVTYNEQF
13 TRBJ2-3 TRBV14 ASSPPPGQSDTQY
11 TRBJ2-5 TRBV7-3 ASSLGSEGTQY
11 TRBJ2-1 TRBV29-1 SVEGRNYNEQF
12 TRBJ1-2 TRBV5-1 ASSPGLLNYGYT
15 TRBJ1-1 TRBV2 ASSLTGAGTRNTEAF
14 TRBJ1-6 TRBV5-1 ASSLDFPGDNSPLH
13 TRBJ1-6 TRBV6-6 ASTEGAVYNSPLH
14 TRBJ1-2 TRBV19 ASSPSGQGANYGYT
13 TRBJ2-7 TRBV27 ASAPGIRLTHEQY
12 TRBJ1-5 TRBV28 ASSPRSLIQPQH
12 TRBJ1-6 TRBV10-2 ASSQTRLSSPLH
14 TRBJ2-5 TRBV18 ASSLGPSIPLETQY
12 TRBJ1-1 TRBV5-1 ASSLVVSNTEAF
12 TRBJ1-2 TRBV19 ASSEMTEYYGYT
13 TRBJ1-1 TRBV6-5 ASSYSWALNTEAF
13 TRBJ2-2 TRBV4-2 ASSQGGQGSGELF
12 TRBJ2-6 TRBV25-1 ASSDPAGANVLT
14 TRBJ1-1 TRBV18 ASSPGQKNLNTEAF
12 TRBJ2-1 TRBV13 ASSLAGRRNEQF
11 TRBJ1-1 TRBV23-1 ASSQGLNTEAF
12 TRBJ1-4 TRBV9 ASSVGGVNEKLF
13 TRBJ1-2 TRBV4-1 ASSHLQGYSYGYT
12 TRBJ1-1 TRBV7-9 ASSFTGGANEAF
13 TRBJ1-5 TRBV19 ASSTRLGSNQPQH